Here is one T cell receptor (beta chain) with its context. Individual cDNA molecules had unique molecular identifiers attached to them by the library. A single record per CDR3 protein comes from TCRdb applying MiXCR to the RACE reads. The sample lists approximately 260,000 distinct CDR3 sequences; about 8.1% were seen once. The entry originates in a study of human T cells and chemical hapten exposure. Study in general: Patch tests put 0.01% DPC on the upper back, and the results were checked at 6 days. Patients, chiefly female, had alopecia areata, totalis or universalis. Minor volume differences among pooled libraries chiefly drove per-sample TCR yield variation.

Regarding time point: pre-sensitization, week 0. Specified treatment: therapeutic diphenylcyclopropenone sensitization with weekly scalp DPC. The CDR3 sequence is 18 residues long. Trimming took 2 bases from V and 3 from J; bases not matched to a gene: 15. From germline, CDR1 is DFQATT and CDR2 SNEGSKA (reference sequence). Sample: whole blood, taken in connection with sensitization to the hapten diphenylcyclopropenone (DPC). This receptor was identified in a woman between 40 and 55 years old with alopecia areata. Some clones in this sample may be carry-over from other donors' samples. The chain links TRBV20-1 to TRBJ2-4, with 8 bases matching TRBD2. The CDR3 is CSARPDSREGLDKNIQYF. The CDR3 coding sequence is TGCAGTGCTAGACCCGACTCCCGGGAGGGGTTAGACAAAAACATTCAGTACTTC.